The 32 T cell receptor beta chains given below trace back to one sample, sequenced in a study of OX40 agonist ivuxolimab in advanced cancers. Produced via immunoSEQ multiplex PCR; TCRdb's table is partial and in-frame only. This sample has around 15,000 clones, with approximately 88% found just once. Here the sequenced sample was CD4+ or CD8+ T cells sorted from blood, taken in a trial of the OX40 agonist ivuxolimab. The origin of the receptors is an adult with an advanced solid tumor such as melanoma, head and neck, liver or kidney cancer.

With regard to this clone: The sample contains more than one DNA sequence encoding this CDR3. The chain carries TRBV7-2 and TRBJ2-7, with D tentatively TRBD2 (6 bases). CDR1 is SGHTA, CDR2 FQGNSA, per germline. This CDR3 comprises 16 residues. The V gene lost 3 bases and the J gene lost 4 bases, with 19 bases spanning the gap. The CDR3 reads CASSFKGLSGGYEQYF. The CDR3 bases are TGTGCCAGCAGCTTTAAAGGGCTTAGCGGAGGATACGAGCAGTACTTC.

This chain links TRBV19 with TRBJ2-2; D uncertain. The CDR3 covers 11 residues. The V gene lost 6 bases and the J gene lost 4 bases, with 3 bases spanning the gap. Germline CDR1 and CDR2: LNHDA and SQIVND (reference sequence). CDR3 sequence (DNA): TGTGCCAGTAGGTTCACCGGGGAGCTGTTTTTT. It translates to CASRFTGELFF.

This clone appeared a single time. The rearrangement links TRBV6-1 to TRBJ2-1, with TRBD2 identical over 7 bases. Germline CDR1 is MNHNS and CDR2 is SASEGT. The trim removed 8 bases at V and 7 bases at J, leaving 5 bases unmatched. This CDR3 has 12 amino acids. The CDR3 nucleotides are TGTGCCAGCCAAGGACTAGATAATGAGCAGTTCTTC. This translates into CASQGLDNEQFF.

The V gene is TRBV7-6, the J gene TRBJ2-4; D is unresolved. CDR3 length: 14 amino acids. Germline loops: CDR1 SGHVS, CDR2 FNYEAQ. With 5 bases removed from V and 6 bases from J, the gap between germline ends came to 14 bases. The CDR3 protein is CASSPEPNGNIQYF. The CDR3 DNA is TGTGCCAGCAGCCCCGAACCCAACGGAAACATTCAGTACTTC. Looking up the rest from reference TRBV7-6 and TRBJ2-4 gives the full variable domain: GAGVSQSPRYKVTKRGQDVALRCDPISGHVSLYWYRQALGQGPEFLTYFNYEAQQDKSGLPNDRFSAERPEGSISTLTIQRTEQRDSAMYRCASSPEPNGNIQYFGAGTRLSVL.

The DNA for the CDR3 is TGCGCCAGCAGCCCGGGACTCCACAATGAGCAGTTCTTC. It yields the protein CASSPGLHNEQFF. V and J are TRBV5-1 and TRBJ2-1; D may be TRBD2 (6 bases). Trimming shortened V by 4 bases and J by 5 bases, and 10 bases separated the two germline ends. The CDR3 has 13 residues. The germline gives CDR1 SGHRS, CDR2 YFSETQ.

This clone has just a few counts. The chain links TRBV6-6 to TRBJ2-7, with TRBD1 matching 7 bases. Germline V CDR1 and CDR2: MNHNY, SVGAGI (reference sequence). The CDR3 is 14 amino acids. J lost 1 base, V lost 6 bases, and 6 bases had no gene match. The CDR3 here is CASSPGTVSYEQYF. Here the CDR3 DNA reads TGTGCCAGCAGCCCTGGGACAGTGTCCTACGAGCAGTACTTC.

The chain uses TRBV30 and TRBJ2-7; TRBD1 matches at 11 bases. V was clipped by 4 bases and J by 2 bases; unmatched bases: 4. This CDR3 is 14 amino acids long. Germline lookup yields CDR1 GTSNPN and CDR2 SVGIG (reference sequence). CDR3 nucleotide sequence: TGTGCCTGGAACCCGGGACAGGGGGCCTACGAGCAGTACTTC. This gives the protein CAWNPGQGAYEQYF.

This clone was detected once. J is TRBJ2-3 and V is TRBV6-1; 11 positions match TRBD2. The V segment lost 4 bases and the J segment 5 bases; nucleotides outside the gene matches: 11. The CDR3 length is 17 residues. From germline, CDR1 is MNHNS and CDR2 SASEGT. In DNA form, the CDR3 reads TGTGCCAGCAGTGGGGGGACTACTAGCGGGAGTCTAGATACGCAGTATTTT. It yields the protein CASSGGTTSGSLDTQYF.

The chain has TRBV6-5 and TRBJ2-7; TRBD1 matches at 9 bases. Germline V gives CDR1 MNHEY, CDR2 SVGAGI. Trimming removed 4 bases from V and 3 bases from J; junction bases left unmatched: 7. This CDR3 is built from 15 residues. The chain's CDR3 is CASSSGTGLYYEQYF. The CDR3 coding sequence is TGTGCCAGCAGTTCCGGGACAGGGCTATACTACGAGCAGTACTTC.

The V and J genes are TRBV10-2 and TRBJ1-3; D is ambiguous. V gave up 4 bases and J gave up 8 bases, with 18 bases separating them. The germline CDR1 and CDR2 sequences are WSHSY and SAAADI. The CDR3 has 15 amino acids. The CDR3 DNA is TGCGCCAGCAGTGTTGGGCGTCGGCAGTTTGACACCATATATTTT. Its protein product is CASSVGRRQFDTIYF.

This rearrangement joins TRBV4-3 to TRBJ2-1; tentative D call: TRBD2 (5 bases). There are 17 residues in the CDR3. The germline V gene has CDR1 LGHNA and CDR2 YSLEER. V was clipped by 4 bases and J by 0 bases, with 16 bases between them. The CDR3 nucleotides are TGCGCCAGCAGCCCCATGGGCGGGCTAAGCTCCTACAATGAGCAGTTCTTC. Its protein is CASSPMGGLSSYNEQFF.

The chain joins TRBV6-6 to TRBJ1-5; D perhaps matches TRBD1 (5 bases). The CDR3 runs to 13 residues. Germline values: CDR1 MNHNY, CDR2 SVGAGI (reference sequence). Trimming cost V 4 bases and J 4 bases, with 8 bases left between them. The CDR3 DNA sequence: TGTGCCAGCAGTTTCGGGGGTAATCAGCCCCAGCATTTT. It codes for CASSFGGNQPQHF.

J is TRBJ1-1 and V is TRBV27, with a weak D call TRBD1 (6 bases). CDR1 is MNHEY, CDR2 SMNVEV, per germline (reference sequence). The CDR3 extends over 14 amino acids. Trimming removed 8 bases from V and 1 base from J, with 14 bases in between. CDR3 protein: CASGTQGWNTEAFF. CDR3 DNA: TGTGCCAGCGGTACACAGGGCTGGAACACTGAAGCTTTCTTT.

V is TRBV5-5 and J is TRBJ1-2; D perhaps matches TRBD1 (5 bases). Germline V gene sequence: CDR1 SGHKS, CDR2 YYEKEE (reference sequence). This CDR3 contains 13 residues. The V and J ends lost 0 bases and 4 bases respectively, with 7 bases between them. Here the CDR3 DNA reads TGTGCCAGCAGCTTGGGAGGGGCCTATGGCTACACCTTC. It encodes CASSLGGAYGYTF. The variable domain in full, completed from reference TRBV5-5 and TRBJ1-2, reads DAGVTQSPTHLIKTRGQQVTLRCSPISGHKSVSWYQQVLGQGPQFIFQYYEKEERGRGNFPDRFSARQFPNYSSELNVNALLLGDSALYLCASSLGGAYGYTFGSGTRLTVV.

This chain connects TRBV19 to TRBJ2-7; D might be TRBD2 (5 bases). This CDR3 comprises 14 residues. CDR1 and CDR2 (germline): LNHDA, SQIVND (reference sequence). The V end lost 4 bases, the J end lost 2 bases, and 12 bases lay between the germline ends. CDR3 DNA sequence: TGTGCCAGTAGTACCGGACTGAGCGCCTACGAGCAGTACTTC. It encodes CASSTGLSAYEQYF.

This chain links TRBV25-1 with TRBJ1-2; the D gene is possibly TRBD1 (6 bases). Germline-derived CDR1 and CDR2 are MGHDK and SYGVNS. CDR3 length equals 13 residues. V lost 6 bases, J lost 8 bases, and 16 bases lay in between. CDR3 sequence reads: CASSKGGTRGYTF. The CDR3, as DNA: TGTGCCAGCAGCAAGGGGGGGACGAGGGGCTACACCTTC.

The rearrangement links TRBV5-1 to TRBJ1-4, with D perhaps TRBD1 (5 bases). Trimming removed 4 bases from V and 4 bases from J, with 17 bases in between. The CDR3 is 16 residues long. Germline V gives CDR1 SGHRS, CDR2 YFSETQ. Here the CDR3 reads CASSPLVGESNEKLFF. CDR3 nucleotides: TGCGCCAGCAGCCCCCTGGTGGGGGAGAGTAATGAAAAACTGTTTTTT.

With respect to this clone: Sequence at one end of the junction differs from germline and may be a read error. This rearrangement joins TRBV6-1 to TRBJ2-7; D might be TRBD2 (5 bases). The germline gives CDR1 MNHNS, CDR2 SASEGT. The CDR3 sequence is 15 residues long. This chain's CDR3 is CANSEAVAASYEQYF. In DNA form, the CDR3 reads TGTGCCAACAGTGAAGCGGTGGCAGCTTCCTACGAGCAGTACTTC.

The chain employs TRBV7-9 and TRBJ2-5; D call uncertain. V lost 4 bases and J 3 bases, leaving 9 bases between the germline ends. There are 13 residues in the CDR3. The V gene's germline CDR1 is SEHNR and CDR2 FQNEAQ (reference sequence). CDR3: CASSSAAKETQYF. DNA of the CDR3: TGTGCCAGCAGCTCTGCGGCAAAAGAGACCCAGTACTTC. Filled out from reference TRBV7-9 and TRBJ2-5, the complete variable domain reads DTGVSQNPRHKITKRGQNVTFRCDPISEHNRLYWYRQTLGQGPEFLTYFQNEAQLEKSRLLSDRFSAERPKGSFSTLEIQRTEQGDSAMYLCASSSAAKETQYFGPGTRLLVL.

This clone appeared once. The chain combines TRBV19 with TRBJ2-2; 10 positions match TRBD2. The CDR3 consists of 20 residues. Unmatched junction bases numbered 20, after V lost 5 bases and J lost 5 bases. Germline values: CDR1 LNHDA, CDR2 SQIVND (reference sequence). The CDR3 bases are TGTGCCAGTAGTCCTCACCTTACTATCCTAGCGGGAGTATCTACCGGGGAGCTGTTTTTT. Its protein is CASSPHLTILAGVSTGELFF.

The chain uses TRBV4-1 and TRBJ2-7; D is ambiguous. Deletions cut 4 bases from V and 3 bases from J, with 10 bases between. Germline values: CDR1 MGHRA, CDR2 YSYEKL. The CDR3 sequence is 13 residues long. The CDR3 reads CASSPNKYYEQYF. CDR3 DNA: TGCGCCAGCAGCCCTAATAAGTACTACGAGCAGTACTTC.

The table lists this clone with a count of one. This chain uses TRBV4-2 with TRBJ2-1, with 10 bases matching TRBD2. This CDR3 comprises 14 residues. Per the germline V gene, CDR1 is LGHNA and CDR2 is YNFKEQ. J gave up 14 bases and V 0 bases, and 7 bases lay outside the gene matches. The CDR3 reads CASSQEASGRMEFF. The CDR3 bases are TGTGCCAGCAGCCAAGAGGCTAGCGGGAGAATGGAGTTCTTC.

This clone showed up just a few times. The chain links TRBV9 to TRBJ2-4; 7 bases match TRBD1. J lost 8 bases, V lost 0 bases, and 14 bases had no gene match. Germline CDR1 is SGDLS and CDR2 is YYNGEE. The CDR3 runs to 17 residues. In nucleotides, the CDR3 is TGTGCCAGCAGCGTAGACCAAGGGGGCGAGGTTCTTCACATTCAGTACTTC. It specifies CASSVDQGGEVLHIQYF.

The chain has TRBV9 and TRBJ1-2; no firm D call. CDR3 length equals 16 residues. V lost 6 bases to trimming and J lost 3 bases, with 21 bases between them. CDR1 is SGDLS, CDR2 YYNGEE, per germline. CDR3 protein: CASIPLGDSEDYGYTF. The CDR3 DNA follows: TGTGCCAGCATCCCCCTCGGCGACTCGGAGGACTATGGCTACACCTTC.

The V call is TRBV11-2, the J call TRBJ1-6, with D maybe TRBD1 (5 bases). Trimming stripped 5 bases from V and 9 bases from J, with 20 bases between. In germline, CDR1 is SGHAT, CDR2 FQNNGV. The CDR3 covers 16 residues. The CDR3 loop is CASSRPGTQGGSPLHF. DNA for the CDR3: TGTGCCAGCAGCAGACCCGGGACGCAAGGAGGTTCACCCCTCCACTTT.

This sequence joins TRBV5-7 and TRBJ1-2; possible D gene TRBD1, 6 bases. TRBV5-7 is classed as an ORF, of uncertain function. This CDR3 region has 13 residues. The V gene lost 5 bases and the J gene lost 3 bases, with 11 bases spanning the gap. This CDR3 is CASRSTGHYGYTF. CDR3 sequence (DNA): TGTGCCAGCAGATCGACAGGCCACTATGGCTACACCTTC.

The chain employs TRBV7-9 and TRBJ1-1, with D uncertain. Trimming left V 3 bases short and J 5 bases short, with 4 bases between. There are 11 residues in the CDR3. From germline, CDR1 is SEHNR and CDR2 FQNEAQ (reference sequence). The chain's CDR3 is CASSFGTEAFF. DNA of the CDR3: TGTGCCAGCAGCTTCGGGACTGAAGCTTTCTTT. Full variable domain (remainder filled in from reference TRBV7-9 and TRBJ1-1): DTGVSQNPRHKITKRGQNVTFRCDPISEHNRLYWYRQTLGQGPEFLTYFQNEAQLEKSRLLSDRFSAERPKGSFSTLEIQRTEQGDSAMYLCASSFGTEAFFGQGTRLTVV.

The rearrangement joins TRBV9 to TRBJ2-2; 7 bases fit TRBD1. Unmatched junction bases numbered 2, after V lost 3 bases and J lost 3 bases. This CDR3 has 14 residues. CDR1 is SGDLS, CDR2 YYNGEE, per germline. Written as DNA, the CDR3 is TGTGCCAGCAGCGAAGGGGGCGACACCGGGGAGCTGTTTTTT. This sequence encodes CASSEGGDTGELFF.

This rearrangement joins TRBV7-9 to TRBJ2-1, with 7 bases fitting TRBD1. CDR1 and CDR2 (germline): SEHNR, FQNEAQ (reference sequence). With 8 bases clipped from V and 7 bases from J, the junction kept 11 bases outside the gene matches. The CDR3 is 14 amino acids. CDR3 protein: CASRTGQSSNEQFF. The CDR3 DNA sequence: TGTGCCAGCCGAACGGGACAGTCAAGTAATGAGCAGTTCTTC.

The chain employs TRBV6-5 and TRBJ2-7, with D perhaps being TRBD1 or TRBD2 (5 bases each). The CDR3 is 13 amino acids. Trimming stripped 5 bases from V and 5 bases from J, with 13 bases between. Germline CDR1 reads MNHEY; CDR2 reads SVGAGI. The CDR3 region has the DNA TGTGCCAGCAGTACTGGGACGGTCGACGAGCAGTACTTC. Translated, it gives CASSTGTVDEQYF.

The genes are TRBV6-5 and TRBJ2-3; perhaps TRBD2 as D (7 bases). V was clipped by 2 bases and J by 5 bases, with 14 bases between them. The CDR3 totals 15 residues. Germline lookup yields CDR1 MNHEY and CDR2 SVGAGI. This CDR3 reads CASSYLGGGGDTQYF. CDR3 DNA sequence: TGTGCCAGCAGTTACCTCGGGGGAGGGGGAGATACGCAGTATTTT.

Concerning this clone itself: One junction end does not reproduce the germline sequence, and a read error may be involved. The rearrangement links TRBV5-6 to TRBJ2-7, with 9 nucleotides matching TRBD2. The CDR3 has 15 amino acids. From germline, CDR1 is SGHDT and CDR2 YYEEEE. CDR3 region: CAGSYGTSKRYEQYF. Written as DNA, the CDR3 is TGTGCCGGCAGCTACGGGACTAGCAAGCGTTACGAGCAGTACTTC. The full variable domain, rest sourced from reference TRBV5-6 and TRBJ2-7, is DAGVTQSPTHLIKTRGQQVTLRCSPKSGHDTVSWYQQALGQGPQFIFQYYEEEERQRGNFPDRFSGHQFPNYSSELNVNALLLGDSALYLCAGSYGTSKRYEQYFGPGTRLTVT.